The TCR beta chain under discussion was sequenced for a study of cytomegalovirus exposure and HLA in healthy donors. Study-wide results and caveats: Rare TCR sequences predominated, though certain public TCRs were found in many donors. A later analysis found common viral pathogens apparently linked to several of the most significant clusters.

For this clone: Its matching antigen is unknown.

PCR used 60 Vbeta primers and 13 Jbeta primers. Sequencing used immunoSEQ multiplex PCR; TCRdb keeps in-frame clones, though not all of them. The profile covers roughly 180,000 clones, with 84% appearing a single time and about 0.25% taken by the ten largest. Germline V gene sequence: CDR1 LNHDA, CDR2 SQIVND (reference sequence). V lost 7 bases and J 8 bases, leaving 14 bases between the germline ends. The CDR3 covers 12 residues. The genes are TRBV19 and TRBJ1-2; D gene ambiguous. The source is a boy aged 10-17 years in good health and CMV-seronegative. Sequencing was carried out using PBMCs. Here the CDR3 DNA reads TGTGCCAGTAATATGGTCGGTCACGGCTACACCTTC. It yields the protein CASNMVGHGYTF.